The clone carrying this T cell receptor (beta chain) was counted many times. The antigen is not known. The data originate from a study of read filtering for tumor transcriptome and immune sequencing. Trimming left V 0 bases short and J 4 bases short, with 22 bases between. This CDR3 has 19 residues. Per the germline V gene, CDR1 is MGHRA and CDR2 is YSYEKL. This library used approximately 0.4 ug RNA and molecular barcoded adaptors spanning alpha/delta and beta/gamma chains. TCRdb re-derived calls from the reads in MiXCR, one entry per CDR3 protein. The data contain approximately 5,000 distinct CDR3 sequences, approximately 22% of them seen just once; the ten biggest clones take up approximately 25%. Regarding the study as a whole: Single-read clonotypes: about 82% of IR-seq clonotypes (about 3.5% of reads), 74.6% of RNA-seq clonotypes (roughly 43% of reads).

This chain joins TRBV4-1 and TRBJ1-5; maybe TRBD1 (5 bases). The sample consisted of a population of CD138-negative cells sorted from bone marrow. This clonotype was sampled from a donor at least 40 years old with multiple myeloma. The CDR3 nucleotides are TGCGCCAGCAGCCAAGATCATTTGTATGAGAGGGGAGGTAATCAGCCCCAGCATTTT. Encoded protein: CASSQDHLYERGGNQPQHF.